Below, 11 T cell receptor beta chains from the same sample are listed, as sequenced in a study of T cell responses to AZD1222 COVID-19 vaccine (TCRdb year 2021). To prepare the library, the immunoSEQ multiplex PCR assay was applied. The table comes from immuneACCESS by way of TCRdb, which keeps in-frame sequences with V and J called. Part of the clones is missing from these tables; in studies checked, under half for an unresolved V gene and the rest for unknown reasons. In all, the sample holds about 99,000 clones, and roughly 87% of those were seen once. The ten largest clones add up to about 4.8% of the sample. Per the publication, the time point label means: baseline before first vaccination. The material was peripheral blood, obtained on day 0 of AZD1222 vaccination. The receptor source for this set is an adult in good health.

This chain uses TRBV20-1 with TRBJ2-3; TRBD2 aligns across 8 bases. The CDR3 spans 11 residues. CDR1 is DFQATT and CDR2 is SNEGSKA in the germline V gene (reference sequence). CDR3 region: CRGGGHDTQYF. The CDR3 bases are TGCAGAGGCGGGGGGCATGATACGCAGTATTTT.

V usage is TRBV7-6 and J usage is TRBJ2-5; D possibly corresponds to TRBD2 (6 bases). Trimming took 5 bases from V and 4 from J, leaving 20 bases between them. The germline CDR1 and CDR2 sequences are SGHVS and FNYEAQ. CDR3 length: 16 amino acids. CDR3: CASSASFGGELETQYF. CDR3 sequence (DNA): TGTGCCAGCAGCGCCTCGTTTGGAGGGGAGTTAGAGACCCAGTACTTC.

Only a few counts were recorded for this clone. J is TRBJ2-2 and V is TRBV7-9; a weak D match, TRBD1 (6 bases). This CDR3 comprises 16 residues. Trimming pared 5 bases from V and 3 bases from J, leaving 16 bases between. CDR1 is SEHNR and CDR2 is FQNEAQ in the germline V gene (reference sequence). The CDR3 reads CASSHPGAQDTGELFF. The CDR3 nucleotides are TGTGCCAGCAGCCACCCAGGGGCGCAGGACACCGGGGAGCTGTTTTTT.

The gene calls are TRBV5-8 and TRBJ2-7, with D perhaps TRBD2 (5 bases). The CDR3 has 14 residues. Germline V gene lookup returns CDR1 SGHTS and CDR2 YDEGEE. Between the trimmed V and J ends, which lost 2 bases and 0 bases, there was a span of 9 bases. CDR3 nucleotide sequence: TGTGCCAGCAGCTTCGGGGTAGGCTCCTACGAGCAGTACTTC. Encoded protein: CASSFGVGSYEQYF.

The chain uses TRBV6-6 and TRBJ1-5, with D uncertain. This CDR3 spans 12 amino acids. Trimming cost V 6 bases and J 7 bases, with 10 bases left between them. The V gene's germline CDR1 is MNHNY and CDR2 SVGAGI (reference sequence). Here the CDR3 reads CASSPVGQPQHF. Here the CDR3 DNA reads TGTGCCAGCAGCCCGGTTGGGCAGCCCCAGCATTTT.

The V call is TRBV15, the J call TRBJ2-5, with unresolved D. In germline, CDR1 is LNHNV, CDR2 YYDKDF (reference sequence). Between the trimmed V and J ends, which lost 1 base and 0 bases, there was a span of 6 bases. This CDR3 comprises 14 residues. CDR3 DNA sequence: TGTGCCACCAGCAGAGGACGGAACCAAGAGACCCAGTACTTC. It is translated as CATSRGRNQETQYF.

In DNA, the CDR3 is TGTGCCATCAGTGATGAGGGGTTTAGCTACACCTTC. Its protein product is CAISDEGFSYTF. This sequence joins TRBV10-3 and TRBJ1-2; D is perhaps TRBD1 (5 bases). The CDR3 loop spans 12 amino acids. In germline, CDR1 is ENHRY, CDR2 SYGVKD. Trimming stripped 3 bases from V and 9 bases from J, with 11 bases between.

The count of this clone is one. The chain carries TRBV4-1 and TRBJ1-1; no clear D gene. The germline V gene has CDR1 MGHRA and CDR2 YSYEKL. The V end lost 0 bases, the J end lost 1 base, and 6 bases lay between the germline ends. The CDR3 is made up of 14 amino acids. CDR3 sequence (DNA): TGCGCCAGCAGCCAAGATGGCCGGAACACTGAAGCTTTCTTT. This translates into CASSQDGRNTEAFF.

In its sample, this clone was seen once. This chain links TRBV3-1 (or the pseudogene TRBV3-2) with TRBJ2-7; 10 bases fit TRBD1. The germline gives CDR1 LGHDT, CDR2 YNNKEL (reference sequence). This CDR3 region has 15 residues. The trim removed 5 bases at V and 2 bases at J, leaving 6 bases unmatched. CDR3 protein: CASSDRDRGPYEQYF. CDR3 coding DNA: TGTGCCAGCAGCGACCGGGACAGGGGACCCTACGAGCAGTACTTC.

A few counts support this clone. The rearrangement links TRBV2 to TRBJ1-5; a possible D gene is TRBD1 (5 bases). The germline V and J ends were trimmed by 8 bases and 0 bases, with 11 bases remaining between them. The CDR3 is 14 amino acids. Germline V gene sequence: CDR1 SNHLY, CDR2 FYNNEI. The chain's CDR3 is CASGFQGSNQPQHF. Written as DNA, the CDR3 is TGTGCCAGCGGTTTCCAGGGTAGCAATCAGCCCCAGCATTTT.

This chain links TRBV3-1 (or the pseudogene TRBV3-2) with TRBJ2-3; D unclear. Trimming pared 4 bases from V and 0 bases from J, leaving 17 bases between. The CDR3 covers 17 residues. Germline V CDR1 and CDR2: LGHDT, YNNKEL (reference sequence). The CDR3 protein is CASSPFFDRPSTDTQYF. DNA for the CDR3: TGTGCCAGCAGCCCCTTTTTTGACCGTCCTAGCACAGATACGCAGTATTTT.